This T cell receptor beta chain was sequenced during a study of graft-versus-host responses after intestinal transplantation. On the study more broadly: Recipients underwent multivisceral, liver-intestinal, or isolated intestinal transplants.

The CDR3 contains 14 residues. Per germline, CDR1 SGHTA and CDR2 FQGNSA. The J segment lost 11 bases and the V segment lost 2 bases, leaving 6 bases of the junction unmatched. This clone was recorded once. The method was immunoSEQ multiplex PCR; TCRdb's version includes in-frame clones alone and lacks a portion of them. Here the sample spans some 15,000 clones, about 93% being singletons. The V and J genes are TRBV7-2 and TRBJ1-4; TRBD1 matches 9 bases. The sequences come from PBMCs, collected 9 days after transplant. The TCR originated in a human patient who received an intestinal transplant, so some T cells may come from the graft donor. The CDR3 region is CASSLTWTGDKLFF. DNA for the CDR3: TGTGCCAGCAGCTTAACTTGGACAGGGGACAAACTGTTTTTT. Full variable domain (outside the CDR3, taken from reference TRBV7-2 and TRBJ1-4): GAGVSQSPSNKVTEKGKDVELRCDPISGHTALYWYRQSLGQGLEFLIYFQGNSAPDKSGLPSDRFSAERTGGSVSTLTIQRTQQEDSAVYLCASSLTWTGDKLFFGSGTQLSVL.